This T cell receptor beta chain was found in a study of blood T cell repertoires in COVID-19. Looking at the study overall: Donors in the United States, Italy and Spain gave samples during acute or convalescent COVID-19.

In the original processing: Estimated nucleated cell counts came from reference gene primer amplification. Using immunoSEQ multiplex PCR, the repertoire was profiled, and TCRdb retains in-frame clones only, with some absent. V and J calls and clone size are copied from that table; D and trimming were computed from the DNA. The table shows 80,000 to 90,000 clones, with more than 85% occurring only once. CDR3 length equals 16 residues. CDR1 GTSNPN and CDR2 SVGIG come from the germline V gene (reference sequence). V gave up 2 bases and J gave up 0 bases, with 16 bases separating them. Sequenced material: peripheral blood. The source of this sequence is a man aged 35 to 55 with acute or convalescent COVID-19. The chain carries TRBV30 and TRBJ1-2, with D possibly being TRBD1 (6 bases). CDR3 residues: CAWSPRQDPSNYGYTF. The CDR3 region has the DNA TGTGCCTGGAGTCCGCGACAGGACCCATCTAACTATGGCTACACCTTC.